This T cell receptor (beta chain) was profiled in a study of shared clonotypes between healthy human individuals. CDR3 size: 15 residues. Germline loops: CDR1 MNHEY, CDR2 SVGAGI. V lost 0 bases, J lost 11 bases, and 19 bases lay in between. Only in-frame clones appear in the TCRdb table, and some are missing; sequencing was by immunoSEQ multiplex PCR. Of nearly 1,000,000 clones listed, around 80% were seen once; the top ten hold roughly 1.5%. What was sequenced was memory CD4+ T cells sorted from blood. The sample's subset: CD45RA-negative fraction. The chain carries TRBV6-5 and TRBJ1-1, with D possibly being TRBD1 (6 bases). This TCR came from a man younger than 35 in good health. DNA of the CDR3: TGTGCCAGCAGTTACTCGACCCCAGGGGCGAGGTGGGCTTTCTTT. Its translation: CASSYSTPGARWAFF.